Listed below are T cell receptor beta chains from one sample, sequenced in a study of Ad26.COV2.S vaccination and SARS-CoV-2 variants. Assay used: immunoSEQ multiplex PCR; TCRdb lists only in-frame clones, some missing. The data show about 250,000 clones, 87% seen once. Specimen: peripheral blood, collected in a trial of Ad26.COV2.S vaccine versus placebo. Receptor source: a person between 18 and 65 years old who received the Ad26.COV2.S COVID-19 vaccine or a placebo. Both conserved end residues are part of each CDR3. The D gene is left open where the match is weak. Some rows mark clone size as missing; the rest say once, few, many or name a class of expanded clone.

D gene	V gene	clone size	J gene	CDR3 DNA	CDR3 protein
TRBD1	TRBV20-1	NA	TRBJ1-1	TGCAGTGCTAGTTTAGGACAGGGTAGGGGTGAAGCTTTCTTT	CSASLGQGRGEAFF
NA	TRBV7-2	once	TRBJ2-7	TGTGCCAGCAGCCTAATAGGGGCCTCGGGGCAGTACTTC	CASSLIGASGQYF
NA	TRBV6-5	NA	TRBJ1-5	TGTGCCAGCAGTTACTCGTGGGATAATCAGCCCCAGCATTTT	CASSYSWDNQPQHF
NA	TRBV19	NA	TRBJ2-3	TGTGCCAGTAGTATGGCAGGGCCAGATACGCAGTATTTT	CASSMAGPDTQYF
TRBD2	TRBV18	NA	TRBJ2-5	TGTGCCAGCTCACCAAAGTCTAGCGGGGCAAAAGAGACCCAGTACTTC	CASSPKSSGAKETQYF
NA	TRBV2	NA	TRBJ1-2	TGTGCCAGCAGTGAACAGCAGCTTGACTATGGCTACACCTTC	CASSEQQLDYGYTF
TRBD1	TRBV12-5	NA	TRBJ2-3	TGTGCTAGTGGTTTGGTACAGGGGTCGCAGTATTTT	CASGLVQGSQYF
TRBD2	TRBV10-3	NA	TRBJ2-3	TGTGCCATCAGAAGCAGCGGGGCTACAGATACGCAGTATTTT	CAIRSSGATDTQYF
NA	TRBV7-9	NA	TRBJ2-7	TGTGCCAGCAGCCTGTCCGACGAGCAGTACTTC	CASSLSDEQYF
NA	TRBV28	NA	TRBJ2-5	TGTGCCAGCAGCATCACCCCCCAGGCAACCATATTAAAAGAGACCCAGTACTTC	CASSITPQATILKETQYF
TRBD2	TRBV7-6	NA	TRBJ2-5	TGTGCCAGCAGACCTAGCGGAACCCAAGAGACCCAGTACTTC	CASRPSGTQETQYF